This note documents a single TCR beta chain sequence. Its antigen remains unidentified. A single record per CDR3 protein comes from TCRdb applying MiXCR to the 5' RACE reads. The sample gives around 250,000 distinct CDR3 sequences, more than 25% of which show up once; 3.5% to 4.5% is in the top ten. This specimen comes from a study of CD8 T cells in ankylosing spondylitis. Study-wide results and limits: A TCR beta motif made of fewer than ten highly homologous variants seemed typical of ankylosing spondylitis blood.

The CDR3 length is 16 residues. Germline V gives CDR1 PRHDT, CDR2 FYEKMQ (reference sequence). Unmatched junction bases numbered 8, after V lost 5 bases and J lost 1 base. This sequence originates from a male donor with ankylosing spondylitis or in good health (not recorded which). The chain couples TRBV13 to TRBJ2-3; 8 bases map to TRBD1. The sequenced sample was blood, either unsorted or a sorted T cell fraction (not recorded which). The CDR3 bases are TGTGCCAGCAGCCAAACAGGGGGTATCGGCACAGATACGCAGTATTTT. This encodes CASSQTGGIGTDTQYF.